The rows below give T cell receptor beta chains drawn from one sample of a study of early T cells in non-severe SARS-CoV-2 infection. TCRdb reprocessed the 5' RACE reads via MiXCR and lists one record per CDR3 protein. The data hold roughly 56,000 distinct CDR3 sequences, with over 13% observed a single time. The source was whole blood, collected at baseline. These receptor sequences come from an adult who was a healthcare worker with PCR-confirmed SARS-CoV-2 infection or an uninfected control (not recorded which). CDR3s include the opening cysteine and the closing phenylalanine or tryptophan. The D gene is left open where the match is weak. A clone size is listed for some rows: how often the clone was seen (once, few, many), or a class if it is expanded.

clone size,J gene,V gene,D gene,CDR3 protein,CDR3 DNA
few,TRBJ2-1,TRBV11-1,-,CASSFMTSYNEQFF,TGTGCCAGCAGCTTTATGACCTCCTACAATGAGCAGTTCTTC
-,TRBJ2-1,TRBV5-1,-,CASSLRGQTADEQFF,TGCGCCAGCAGCCTCCGGGGGCAAACAGCGGATGAGCAGTTCTTC
-,TRBJ1-2,TRBV20-1,-,CSASSRLFYGYTF,TGCAGTGCTAGTTCCAGGCTATTCTATGGCTACACCTTC
few,TRBJ2-3,TRBV7-6,-,CASSLRGESTDTQYF,TGTGCCAGCAGCTTACGCGGGGAATCCACAGATACGCAGTATTTT
few,TRBJ2-1,TRBV6-2/TRBV6-3,-,CASTSRGANEQFF,TGTGCCAGCACCAGCCGGGGGGCGAATGAGCAGTTCTTC
few,TRBJ1-2,TRBV6-1,-,CASSEAVHTF,TGTGCCAGCAGTGAAGCGGTCCACACCTTC
-,TRBJ2-3,TRBV9,TRBD2,CASSVDPASGSADTQYF,TGTGCCAGCAGCGTAGACCCGGCTAGCGGGAGCGCAGATACGCAGTATTTT
-,TRBJ2-5,TRBV3-1,-,CASSQDGGRETQYF,TGTGCCAGCAGCCAAGATGGGGGGCGGGAGACCCAGTACTTC
few,TRBJ1-4,TRBV7-8,-,CASSLVPGTRATNEKLFF,TGTGCCAGCAGCTTAGTCCCAGGGACAAGAGCAACTAATGAAAAACTGTTTTTT
-,TRBJ2-6,TRBV6-6,-,CASIQALDPGANVLTF,TGTGCCAGCATTCAGGCCCTTGATCCTGGGGCCAACGTCCTGACTTTC
few,TRBJ2-1,TRBV19,-,CASSIGVGLGVSYNEQFF,TGTGCCAGTAGTATAGGGGTCGGGCTTGGCGTCTCCTACAATGAGCAGTTCTTC
-,TRBJ1-6,TRBV27,-,CASSLLGGSNSPLHF,TGTGCCAGCAGTTTATTAGGAGGTAGTAATTCACCCCTCCACTTT
-,TRBJ2-3,TRBV11-2,TRBD2,CASSYLAGEVADTQYF,TGTGCCAGCAGCTATCTAGCGGGAGAGGTAGCAGATACGCAGTATTTT
-,TRBJ2-1,TRBV10-2,-,CASSEWGEQFF,TGCGCCAGCAGTGAGTGGGGTGAGCAGTTCTTC
-,TRBJ1-6,TRBV2,TRBD1,CASSDQGARDSPLHF,TGTGCCAGCAGTGATCAGGGGGCAAGAGATTCACCCCTCCACTTT
once,TRBJ2-3,TRBV5-6,TRBD2,CASSSGTSGSDTQYF,TGTGCCAGCAGCTCCGGGACTAGCGGGTCAGATACGCAGTATTTT